This record covers a single TCR beta chain. The table lists this clone with a few counts. The antigen it recognizes is unknown. Per-nucleotide qualities are absent, and no much larger clonotype sits a single base away. This record belongs to a study of blood T cell repertoires in COVID-19 (dated by TCRdb to 2019 to 2021). With respect to the entire study: The collaborator samples originated in the United States, Italy and Spain and spanned the acute and convalescent phases of COVID-19. The prospective study material was composed of cDNA or gDNA derived from T cells, B-cell-depleted T cells, or PBMCs. Subjects who had been exposed to COVID-19, were actively infected with it, or had recovered from it provided the deeply sampled blood TCRbeta repertoires that made up the dataset. The repertoires were released in a freely available public database meant as a resource for research on the immune response to SARS-CoV-2. Samples came from the ongoing ImmuneRACE study (first 160 participants) plus 1,254 subjects from 6 global collaborators. The sample metadata nearly always contained a de-identified subject ID, COVID-19 status, age in years and sex. Where HLA class I and class II types were available, the types were taken from metadata supplied by the sample provider, not from assay-based typing.

Points the paper makes about the study in general: How much clinical and demographic metadata was included differed by source and by participant, and the metadata was provided uncurated.

Collaborating institutions collected whole blood in K2EDTA tubes following their own protocols. For TCRbeta analysis, collaborators shipped samples in one of three forms: frozen whole blood, isolated PBMCs, or DNA extracted from either of those sample types. TCRbeta CDR3 regions were amplified from genomic DNA by means of the immunoSEQ Assay, a bias-controlled multiplex PCR. The paper's data handling went like this. Within the assay, amplification of reference gene primers was used to estimate how many nucleated cells each sample contained. Sequence reads were collapsed and filtered to measure the absolute abundance of every unique TCRbeta CDR3 rearrangement. For each sample, productive Simpson clonality was calculated by taking the square root of Simpson's diversity index across productive rearrangements. TCRdb carries this immuneACCESS record with in-frame sequences only. Its versions omit some clonotypes, under half of them owing to an unresolved V gene in the studies checked, with the rest unexplained. The V and J calls and clone size were taken over from that table, and D and trimming were inferred from the DNA. Across this sample there are roughly 200,000 clones, with about 85% seen only once. About a fifth of the sample lies in the top ten.

From the cysteine through the phenylalanine, the CDR3 covers 14 amino acids. The DNA shown is the 42-base CDR3, in frame from base 1. The germline V gene (reference sequence) yields SEHNR for CDR1 and FQNEAQ for CDR2. V was cut back by 1 base and J by 6 bases, leaving a gap of 9 bases between them. Sequenced: peripheral blood. The sequence joins TRBV7-9 to TRBJ2-2; D gene: possibly TRBD1, on 5 matching bases. The TCR was taken from a man aged 55 to 70 with active or convalescent COVID-19. The DNA sequence is TGTGCCAGCAGCTTAGAAGGGGTAGCCGGGGAGCTGTTTTTT. This yields the protein CASSLEGVAGELFF.